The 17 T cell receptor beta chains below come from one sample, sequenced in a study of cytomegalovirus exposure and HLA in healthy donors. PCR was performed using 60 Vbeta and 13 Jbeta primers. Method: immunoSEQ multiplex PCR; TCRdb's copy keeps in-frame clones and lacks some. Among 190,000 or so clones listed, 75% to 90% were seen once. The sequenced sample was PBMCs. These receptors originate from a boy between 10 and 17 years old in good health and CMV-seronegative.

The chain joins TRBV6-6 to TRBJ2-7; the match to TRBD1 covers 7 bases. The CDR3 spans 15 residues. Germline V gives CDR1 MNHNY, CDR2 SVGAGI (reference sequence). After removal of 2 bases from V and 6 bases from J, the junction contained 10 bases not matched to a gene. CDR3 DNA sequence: TGTGCCAGCAGTTACGAATGGACAGGAGGTTCCGAGCAGTACTTC. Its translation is CASSYEWTGGSEQYF.

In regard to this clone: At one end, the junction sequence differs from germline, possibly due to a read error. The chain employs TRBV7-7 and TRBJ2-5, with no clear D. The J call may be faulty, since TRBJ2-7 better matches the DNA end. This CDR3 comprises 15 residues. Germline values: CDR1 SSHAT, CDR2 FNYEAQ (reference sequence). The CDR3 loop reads CASSLDGRGSYEQYF. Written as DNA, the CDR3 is TGTGCTAGCAGCTTAGATGGTCGCGGCTCCTACGAGCAGTACTTC.

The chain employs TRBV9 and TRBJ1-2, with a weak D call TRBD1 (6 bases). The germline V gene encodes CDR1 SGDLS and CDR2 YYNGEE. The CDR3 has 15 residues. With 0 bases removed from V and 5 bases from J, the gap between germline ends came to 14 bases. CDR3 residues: CASSVEVGARYGYTF. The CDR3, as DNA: TGTGCCAGCAGCGTAGAGGTGGGGGCAAGATATGGCTACACCTTC.

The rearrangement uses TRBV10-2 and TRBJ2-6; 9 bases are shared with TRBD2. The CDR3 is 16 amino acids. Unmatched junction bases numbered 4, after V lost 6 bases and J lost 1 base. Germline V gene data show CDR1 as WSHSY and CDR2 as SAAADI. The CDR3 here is CASSRGGESGANVLTF. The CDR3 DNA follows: TGCGCCAGCAGCCGCGGGGGGGAGTCTGGGGCCAACGTCCTGACTTTC.

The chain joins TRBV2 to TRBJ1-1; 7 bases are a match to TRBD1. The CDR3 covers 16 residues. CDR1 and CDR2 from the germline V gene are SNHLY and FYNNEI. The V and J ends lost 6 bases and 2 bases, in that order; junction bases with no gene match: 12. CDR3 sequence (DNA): TGTGCCAGCAGACCAACAGGGGAGCGGCCTAACACTGAAGCTTTCTTT. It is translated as CASRPTGERPNTEAFF.

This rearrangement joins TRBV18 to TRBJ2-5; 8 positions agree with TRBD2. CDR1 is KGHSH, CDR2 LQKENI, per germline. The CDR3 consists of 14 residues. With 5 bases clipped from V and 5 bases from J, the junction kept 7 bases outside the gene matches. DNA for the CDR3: TGTGCCAGCTCAACCCACCGCGGGGGGGAGACCCAGTACTTC. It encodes CASSTHRGGETQYF.

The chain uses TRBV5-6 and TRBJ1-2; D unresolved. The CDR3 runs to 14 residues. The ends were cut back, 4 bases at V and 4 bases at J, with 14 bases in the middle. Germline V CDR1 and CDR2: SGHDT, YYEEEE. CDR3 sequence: CASSQESRLYGYTF. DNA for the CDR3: TGTGCCAGCAGCCAGGAAAGTCGCCTCTATGGCTACACCTTC.

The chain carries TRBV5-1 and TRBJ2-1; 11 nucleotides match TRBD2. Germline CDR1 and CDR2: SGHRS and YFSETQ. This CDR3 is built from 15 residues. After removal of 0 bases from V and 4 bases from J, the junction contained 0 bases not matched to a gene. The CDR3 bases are TGCGCCAGCAGCTTGGTAGCGGGAGGGTACAATGAGCAGTTCTTC. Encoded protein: CASSLVAGGYNEQFF.

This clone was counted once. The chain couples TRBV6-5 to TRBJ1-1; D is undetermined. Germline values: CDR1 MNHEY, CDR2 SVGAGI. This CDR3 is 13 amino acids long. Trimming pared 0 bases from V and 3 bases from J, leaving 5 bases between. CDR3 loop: CASSYSRDTEAFF. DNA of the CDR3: TGTGCCAGCAGTTACTCGAGGGACACTGAAGCTTTCTTT.

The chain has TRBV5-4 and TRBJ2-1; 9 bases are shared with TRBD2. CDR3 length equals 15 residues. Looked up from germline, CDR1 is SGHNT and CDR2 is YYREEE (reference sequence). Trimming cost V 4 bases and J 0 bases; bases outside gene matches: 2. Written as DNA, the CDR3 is TGTGCCAGCAGCCTTAGCGGGGGCTCCTACAATGAGCAGTTCTTC. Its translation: CASSLSGGSYNEQFF.

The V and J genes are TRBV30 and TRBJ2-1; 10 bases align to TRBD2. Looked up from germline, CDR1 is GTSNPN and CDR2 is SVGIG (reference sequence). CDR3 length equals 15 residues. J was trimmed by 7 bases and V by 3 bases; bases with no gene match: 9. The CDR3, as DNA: TGTGCCTGGAGACCGAGCGGGAGGGCCTTGAATGAGCAGTTCTTC. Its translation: CAWRPSGRALNEQFF.

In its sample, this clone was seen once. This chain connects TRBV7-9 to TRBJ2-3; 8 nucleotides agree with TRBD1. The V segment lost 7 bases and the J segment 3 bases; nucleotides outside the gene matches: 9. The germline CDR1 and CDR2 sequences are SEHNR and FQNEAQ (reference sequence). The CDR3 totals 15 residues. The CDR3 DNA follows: TGTGCCAGCAAAGACAGGGGCTTTTTAACAGATACGCAGTATTTT. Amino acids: CASKDRGFLTDTQYF.

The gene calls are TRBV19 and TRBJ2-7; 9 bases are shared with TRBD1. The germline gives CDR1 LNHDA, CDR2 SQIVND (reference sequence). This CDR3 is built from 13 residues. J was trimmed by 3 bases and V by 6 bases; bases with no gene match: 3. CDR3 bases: TGTGCCAGTAGGGCGGGACAGGGCTACGAGCAGTACTTC. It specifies CASRAGQGYEQYF.

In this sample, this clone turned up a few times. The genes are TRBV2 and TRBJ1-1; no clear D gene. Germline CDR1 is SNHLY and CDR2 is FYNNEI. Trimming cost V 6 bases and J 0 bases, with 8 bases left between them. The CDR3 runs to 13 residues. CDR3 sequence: CASSVTLNTEAFF. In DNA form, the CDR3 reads TGTGCCAGCAGCGTTACACTGAACACTGAAGCTTTCTTT.

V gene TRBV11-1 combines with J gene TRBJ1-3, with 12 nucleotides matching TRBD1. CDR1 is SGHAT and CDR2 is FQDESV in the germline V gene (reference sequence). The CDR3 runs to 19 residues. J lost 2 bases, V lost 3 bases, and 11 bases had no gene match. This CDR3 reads CASSFSGTGGGRPGNTIYF. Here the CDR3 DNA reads TGTGCCAGCAGCTTCTCCGGGACAGGGGGCGGAAGACCTGGAAACACCATATATTTT. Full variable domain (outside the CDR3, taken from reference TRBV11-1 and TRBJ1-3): EAEVAQSPRYKITEKSQAVAFWCDPISGHATLYWYRQILGQGPELLVQFQDESVVDDSQLPKDRFSAERLKGVDSTLKIQPAELGDSAMYLCASSFSGTGGGRPGNTIYFGEGSWLTVV.

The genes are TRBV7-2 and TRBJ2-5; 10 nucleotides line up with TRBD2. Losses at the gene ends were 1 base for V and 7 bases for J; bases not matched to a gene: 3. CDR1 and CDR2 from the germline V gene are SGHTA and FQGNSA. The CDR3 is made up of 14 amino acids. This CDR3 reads CASSLEASGRTQYF. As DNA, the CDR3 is TGTGCCAGCAGCTTAGAGGCTAGCGGGAGGACCCAGTACTTC.

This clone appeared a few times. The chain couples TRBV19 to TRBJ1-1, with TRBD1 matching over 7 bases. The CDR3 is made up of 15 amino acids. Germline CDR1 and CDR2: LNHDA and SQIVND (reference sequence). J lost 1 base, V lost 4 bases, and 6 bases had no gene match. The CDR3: CASSREEGANTEAFF. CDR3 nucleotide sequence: TGTGCCAGTAGTAGGGAAGAGGGGGCGAACACTGAAGCTTTCTTT.